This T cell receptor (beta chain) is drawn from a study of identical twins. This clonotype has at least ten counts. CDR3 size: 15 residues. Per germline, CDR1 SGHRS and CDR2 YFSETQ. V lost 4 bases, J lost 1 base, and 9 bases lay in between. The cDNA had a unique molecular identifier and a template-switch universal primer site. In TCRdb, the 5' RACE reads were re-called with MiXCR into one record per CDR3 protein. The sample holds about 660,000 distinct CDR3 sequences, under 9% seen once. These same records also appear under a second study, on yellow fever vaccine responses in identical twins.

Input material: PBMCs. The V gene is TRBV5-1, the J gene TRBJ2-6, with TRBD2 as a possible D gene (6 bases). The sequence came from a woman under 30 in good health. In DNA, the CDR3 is TGCGCCAGCAGCCGGGACTGGTCTGGGGCCAACGTCCTGACTTTC. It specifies CASSRDWSGANVLTF.